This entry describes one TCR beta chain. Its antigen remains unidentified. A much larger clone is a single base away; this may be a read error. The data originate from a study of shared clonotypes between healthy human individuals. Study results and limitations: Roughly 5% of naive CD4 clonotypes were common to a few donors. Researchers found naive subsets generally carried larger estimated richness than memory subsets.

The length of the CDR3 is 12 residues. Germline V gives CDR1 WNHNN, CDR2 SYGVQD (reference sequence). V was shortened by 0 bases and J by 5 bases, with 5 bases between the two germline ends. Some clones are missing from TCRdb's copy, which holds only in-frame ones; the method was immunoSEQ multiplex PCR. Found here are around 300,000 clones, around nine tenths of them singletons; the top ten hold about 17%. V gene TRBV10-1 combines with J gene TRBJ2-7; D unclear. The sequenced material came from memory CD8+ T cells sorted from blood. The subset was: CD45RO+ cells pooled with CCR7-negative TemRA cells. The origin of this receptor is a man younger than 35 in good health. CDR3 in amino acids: CASSESGNEQYF. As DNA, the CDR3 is TGCGCCAGCAGTGAGTCGGGGAACGAGCAGTACTTC.